The T cell receptor (beta chain) described here comes from a study of cytomegalovirus exposure and HLA in healthy donors. A few counts support this clone. Vbeta (60) and Jbeta (13) primers were used in the PCR. Data came from immunoSEQ multiplex PCR; TCRdb stores just in-frame clones and leaves some out. The table has about 92,000 clones, over 70% seen once. Trimming removed 5 bases at V and 8 bases at J, with 15 bases between. The CDR3 runs to 14 residues. Per germline, CDR1 SGHAT and CDR2 FQNNGV. This chain joins TRBV11-2 and TRBJ1-4; no definite D call. Sequenced input: PBMCs. The source of this sequence is a man aged 45 to 65 in good health and CMV-seropositive. The CDR3 DNA sequence: TGTGCCAGCAGCCCAGGAACAAAACGGGAAAAACTGTTTTTT. Protein product: CASSPGTKREKLFF. The full variable domain, completed using reference TRBV11-2 and TRBJ1-4, is EAGVAQSPRYKIIEKRQSVAFWCNPISGHATLYWYQQILGQGPKLLIQFQNNGVVDDSQLPKDRFSAERLKGVDSTLKIQPAKLEDSAVYLCASSPGTKREKLFFGSGTQLSVL.